These 31 T cell receptor beta chains were all obtained from the same sample, sequenced in a study of blood T cell repertoires in COVID-19. Libraries were prepared by immunoSEQ multiplex PCR; TCRdb keeps only in-frame clonotypes and omits some of them. The data hold 110,000 or so clones, with about two thirds observed a single time. The sample consisted of peripheral blood. These receptors were taken from a woman in her thirties or forties with acute or convalescent COVID-19.

V and J are TRBV6-5 and TRBJ1-5; no reliable D call. The germline gives CDR1 MNHEY, CDR2 SVGAGI. The CDR3 sequence is 15 residues long. Trimming pared 6 bases from V and 0 bases from J, leaving 12 bases between. CDR3 sequence: CASRTDGYSNQPQHF. The CDR3 DNA follows: TGTGCCAGCAGGACCGACGGGTATAGCAATCAGCCCCAGCATTTT.

The rearrangement uses TRBV2 and TRBJ2-3; 10 nucleotides align to TRBD1. The CDR3 length is 15 residues. With 4 bases clipped from V and 4 bases from J, the junction kept 5 bases outside the gene matches. Germline CDR1 SNHLY, CDR2 FYNNEI. Here the CDR3 reads CASSVRQGAADTQYF. The CDR3 DNA reads as TGTGCCAGCAGTGTGAGACAGGGGGCGGCAGATACGCAGTATTTT.

This chain joins TRBV7-9 and TRBJ2-2; 9 bases line up with TRBD1. Germline values: CDR1 SEHNR, CDR2 FQNEAQ (reference sequence). After removal of 5 bases from V and 5 bases from J, the junction contained 9 bases not matched to a gene. This CDR3 spans 16 amino acids. The CDR3, as DNA: TGTGCCAGCAGCAGTGCCGGGGACAGGGTAACCGGGGAGCTGTTTTTT. This sequence encodes CASSSAGDRVTGELFF.

The rearrangement links TRBV4-1 to TRBJ2-1, with D possibly TRBD1 on 5 matching bases. V was pared by 0 bases and J by 0 bases, with 12 bases between. This CDR3 has 17 residues. Germline-derived CDR1 and CDR2 are MGHRA and YSYEKL. The CDR3 bases are TGCGCCAGCAGCCAAGATAGGGGCTACTCCTCCTACAATGAGCAGTTCTTC. Amino acids: CASSQDRGYSSYNEQFF.

The V gene is TRBV29-1, the J gene TRBJ2-7; a possible D gene is TRBD2 (6 bases). The CDR3 is 13 residues long. With 3 bases removed from V and 3 bases from J, the gap between germline ends came to 12 bases. The germline gives CDR1 SQVTM, CDR2 ANQGSEA. As DNA, the CDR3 is TGCAGCGTTGAGGGGCAGGGAGGCTACGAGCAGTACTTC. Protein sequence: CSVEGQGGYEQYF.

The genes are TRBV7-9 and TRBJ2-7; tentatively, D is TRBD2 (6 bases). The V gene's germline CDR1 is SEHNR and CDR2 FQNEAQ (reference sequence). V lost 0 bases and J 7 bases, leaving 19 bases between the germline ends. CDR3 length equals 16 residues. The CDR3: CASSLAMGDWLGEQYF. The CDR3 bases are TGTGCCAGCAGCTTAGCTATGGGGGACTGGCTTGGAGAGCAGTACTTC.

The chain links TRBV6-2 or TRBV6-3 to TRBJ2-7; tentative D call: TRBD2 (5 bases). The germline gives CDR1 MNHEY, CDR2 SVGEGT. V was shortened by 2 bases and J by 2 bases, with 10 bases between the two germline ends. The CDR3 is 14 amino acids. The CDR3 DNA reads TGTGCCAGCAGTTACGGTAGCGTCCCCTACGAGCAGTACTTC. Translated: CASSYGSVPYEQYF.

This clone was seen ten or more times. The CDR3 nucleotides are TGTGCCAGCAGCCCTCGTACAGGGGAGGCCTACGAGCAGTACTTC. Its translation: CASSPRTGEAYEQYF. The J gene is TRBJ2-7, the V gene TRBV3-1 (or the pseudogene TRBV3-2), with D perhaps matching TRBD1 (7 bases). The CDR3 is 15 amino acids. Looked up from germline, CDR1 is LGHDT and CDR2 is YNNKEL (reference sequence). V shed 4 bases and J shed 2 bases, with 15 bases lying between them.

CDR3 protein: CATSRDPQGFTNYGYTF. CDR3 coding DNA: TGTGCCACCAGCAGAGACCCACAGGGGTTTACTAACTATGGCTACACCTTC. The chain carries TRBV15 and TRBJ1-2; 7 bases line up with TRBD1. J lost 0 bases, V lost 0 bases, and 7 bases had no gene match. The CDR3 has 17 residues. Germline CDR1 LNHNV, CDR2 YYDKDF (reference sequence).

This chain joins TRBV4-1 and TRBJ2-5, with TRBD1 as a possible D gene (5 bases). V lost 1 base and J 5 bases, leaving 11 bases between the germline ends. Germline V gene data show CDR1 as MGHRA and CDR2 as YSYEKL. This CDR3 has 14 residues. CDR3 nucleotides: TGCGCCAGCAGCCAAGTCAGGGTGGTCGAGACCCAGTACTTC. As protein: CASSQVRVVETQYF.

This rearrangement joins TRBV5-1 to TRBJ1-5; D possibly corresponds to TRBD1 (6 bases). V dropped 0 bases and J dropped 7 bases, with 14 bases sitting between them. CDR1 is SGHRS, CDR2 YFSETQ, per germline. CDR3 length equals 15 residues. The CDR3: CASSLAGEGGQPQHF. The CDR3 nucleotides read TGCGCCAGCAGCTTGGCAGGGGAGGGGGGACAGCCCCAGCATTTT.

The chain employs TRBV28 and TRBJ2-1, with D possibly being TRBD1 (5 bases). V lost 3 bases and J lost 1, with 7 bases in between. Per the germline V gene, CDR1 is MDHEN and CDR2 is SYDVKM. The CDR3 sequence is 14 residues long. CDR3 in DNA: TGTGCCAGCAGTTTGCAGGGATCCTACAATGAGCAGTTCTTC. Translating gives CASSLQGSYNEQFF.

V gene TRBV6-1 combines with J gene TRBJ2-1; 11 positions agree with TRBD2. J was trimmed by 2 bases and V by 1 base; bases with no gene match: 7. The germline V gene has CDR1 MNHNS and CDR2 SASEGT. This CDR3 is 18 amino acids long. The CDR3 DNA follows: TGTGCCAGCAGTGAAGGGCTAGCGGGGGGCTGGACCTACAATGAGCAGTTCTTC. As protein: CASSEGLAGGWTYNEQFF.

This rearrangement joins TRBV7-9 to TRBJ2-7; 13 nucleotides match TRBD2. From germline, CDR1 is SEHNR and CDR2 FQNEAQ (reference sequence). Trimming at V came to 4 bases and at J to 5 bases, leaving 8 bases not matched to a gene. The CDR3 consists of 16 residues. The CDR3 reads CASSSTSGGAGDEQYF. As DNA, the CDR3 is TGTGCCAGCAGCTCAACTAGCGGGGGGGCCGGCGACGAGCAGTACTTC. Based on the CDR3 plus reference TRBV7-9 and TRBJ2-7, the full variable domain is DTGVSQNPRHKITKRGQNVTFRCDPISEHNRLYWYRQTLGQGPEFLTYFQNEAQLEKSRLLSDRFSAERPKGSFSTLEIQRTEQGDSAMYLCASSSTSGGAGDEQYFGPGTRLTVT.

J is TRBJ2-3 and V is TRBV5-4, with D perhaps matching TRBD2 (7 bases). This CDR3 is 15 amino acids long. Trimming removed 0 bases at V and 7 bases at J, with 15 bases between. Germline assignment: CDR1 SGHNT and CDR2 YYREEE (reference sequence). The CDR3: CASSLVGGLVNTQYF. CDR3 DNA sequence: TGTGCCAGCAGCTTGGTGGGGGGGCTAGTTAATACGCAGTATTTT.

This clone was observed a handful of times. The chain couples TRBV7-3 to TRBJ2-1; 7 bases map to TRBD2. Germline CDR1 and CDR2: SGHTA and FQGTGA. There are 16 residues in the CDR3. The V gene end was trimmed by 1 base and the J gene end by 4 bases; junction bases not matched to a gene: 7. The CDR3 DNA reads as TGTGCCAGCAGCTTAAGGGCGGGGGAAAGTTACAATGAGCAGTTCTTC. Translation: CASSLRAGESYNEQFF.

This chain joins TRBV20-1 and TRBJ2-3; TRBD1 matches 8 bases. The CDR3 runs 15 residues. Germline-derived CDR1 and CDR2 are DFQATT and SNEGSKA (reference sequence). V gave up 3 bases and J gave up 6 bases; unmatched junction bases: 11. The CDR3 nucleotides are TGCAGTGCTAGTCGTCCGGACAGGGCGGAGGATACGCAGTATTTT. It translates to CSASRPDRAEDTQYF.

The CDR3 here is CASRPGTGVLNSPLHF. CDR3 nucleotide sequence: TGCGCCAGCAGACCCGGGACAGGGGTGTTAAATTCACCCCTCCACTTT. The chain carries TRBV5-1 and TRBJ1-6, with 10 bases that match TRBD1. CDR3 length: 16 amino acids. Trimming cost V 5 bases and J 7 bases; bases outside gene matches: 9. Germline values: CDR1 SGHRS, CDR2 YFSETQ. Based on the CDR3 plus reference TRBV5-1 and TRBJ1-6, the full variable domain is KAGVTQTPRYLIKTRGQQVTLSCSPISGHRSVSWYQQTPGQGLQFLFEYFSETQRNKGNFPGRFSGRQFSNSRSEMNVSTLELGDSALYLCASRPGTGVLNSPLHFGNGTRLTVT.

CDR3: CASSQEGGVLSGNTIYF. The CDR3 region has the DNA TGTGCCAGCAGCCAAGAAGGCGGGGTCCTCTCTGGAAACACCATATATTTT. The chain has TRBV3-1 (or the pseudogene TRBV3-2) and TRBJ1-3; D is ambiguous. Trimming shortened V by 0 bases and J by 0 bases, and 12 bases separated the two germline ends. This CDR3 has 17 amino acids. In germline, CDR1 is LGHDT, CDR2 YNNKEL (reference sequence).

V is TRBV15 and J is TRBJ2-3; D unclear. The germline CDR1 and CDR2 sequences are LNHNV and YYDKDF (reference sequence). Trimming took 1 base from V and 6 from J, leaving 11 bases between them. The CDR3 totals 14 residues. CDR3 DNA sequence: TGTGCCACCAGCAGAGCTAATGGTGTTGATACGCAGTATTTT. Translation gives CATSRANGVDTQYF.

The chain links TRBV18 to TRBJ1-5; unclear D gene. CDR1 is KGHSH, CDR2 LQKENI, per germline. V gave up 6 bases and J gave up 0 bases, with 9 bases separating them. The CDR3 sequence is 14 residues long. CDR3 coding DNA: TGTGCCAGCTCCTCTCCAGTTAGCAATCAGCCCCAGCATTTT. This gives the protein CASSSPVSNQPQHF.

This clone was recorded only once. V gene TRBV5-1 combines with J gene TRBJ2-3; 7 bases are shared with TRBD1. The germline V gene encodes CDR1 SGHRS and CDR2 YFSETQ. Unmatched junction bases numbered 8, after V lost 4 bases and J lost 0 bases. This CDR3 has 16 amino acids. This CDR3 is CASSTSGTVSTDTQYF. Written as DNA, the CDR3 is TGCGCCAGCAGCACCTCCGGGACAGTTAGCACAGATACGCAGTATTTT.

V usage is TRBV7-3 and J usage is TRBJ2-3, with 13 bases fitting TRBD2. The germline gives CDR1 SGHTA, CDR2 FQGTGA. This CDR3 is 15 amino acids long. The J segment lost 3 bases and the V segment lost 4 bases, leaving 1 base of the junction unmatched. DNA of the CDR3: TGTGCCAGCAGCTCACTAGCGGGGGGGACAGATACGCAGTATTTT. Its protein is CASSSLAGGTDTQYF.

The genes are TRBV5-3 and TRBJ2-1; 8 positions match TRBD2. TRBV5-3 is known as an ORF, though its function is uncertain. The CDR3 runs to 16 residues. J lost 4 bases, V lost 5 bases, and 11 bases had no gene match. CDR3 region: CARRRGGGIIYNEQFF. DNA for the CDR3: TGTGCCAGAAGGCGGGGCGGGGGGATAATTTACAATGAGCAGTTCTTC.

The rearrangement uses TRBV4-3 and TRBJ2-3; D gene ambiguous. Germline V lookup: CDR1 LGHNA, CDR2 YSLEER. V shed 0 bases and J shed 2 bases, with 12 bases lying between them. This CDR3 region has 16 residues. The CDR3 DNA is TGCGCCAGCAGCCAAGACCGGCAGGCAATCACAGATACGCAGTATTTT. As protein: CASSQDRQAITDTQYF.

The chain employs TRBV27 and TRBJ2-7; 8 nucleotides match TRBD2. This CDR3 is 15 amino acids long. V gave up 5 bases and J gave up 3 bases; unmatched junction bases: 9. Germline lookup yields CDR1 MNHEY and CDR2 SMNVEV (reference sequence). The CDR3 coding sequence is TGTGCCAGCAGTGCCACCCGGGGGGGCCTCTACGAGCAGTACTTC. Its protein product is CASSATRGGLYEQYF.

The gene calls are TRBV28 and TRBJ2-2, with 7 bases fitting TRBD2. V was clipped by 7 bases and J by 6 bases; unmatched bases: 8. Germline-derived CDR1 and CDR2 are MDHEN and SYDVKM. CDR3 length equals 14 residues. The CDR3 loop reads CASIRGVVAGELFF. The DNA for the CDR3 is TGTGCCAGCATTCGGGGGGTTGTGGCCGGGGAGCTGTTTTTT. Looking up the rest from reference TRBV28 and TRBJ2-2 gives the full variable domain: DVKVTQSSRYLVKRTGEKVFLECVQDMDHENMFWYRQDPGLGLRLIYFSYDVKMKEKGDIPEGYSVSREKKERFSLILESASTNQTSMYLCASIRGVVAGELFFGEGSRLTVL.

Many counts were recorded for this clone. For the CDR3, the DNA is TGTGCCAGCACCTCAGGGACAGGGGGACCCGGGGAGCTGTTTTTT. Translation gives CASTSGTGGPGELFF. This sequence joins TRBV2 and TRBJ2-2; TRBD1 agrees at 11 bases. Germline V gene sequence: CDR1 SNHLY, CDR2 FYNNEI. This CDR3 contains 15 residues. V was clipped by 7 bases and J by 6 bases; unmatched bases: 7. The full variable domain, completed using reference TRBV2 and TRBJ2-2, is EPEVTQTPSHQVTQMGQEVILRCVPISNHLYFYWYRQILGQKVEFLVSFYNNEISEKSEIFDDQFSVERPDGSNFTLKIRSTKLEDSAMYFCASTSGTGGPGELFFGEGSRLTVL.

CDR3 DNA sequence: TGTGCCAGCAGTTTTACACAGGGCTCCCCTCGGGGCACTGAAGCTTTCTTT. Translated, it gives CASSFTQGSPRGTEAFF. The gene calls are TRBV28 and TRBJ1-1; tentatively, D is TRBD1 (6 bases). The CDR3 is 17 residues long. Trimming took off 3 bases at V and 4 bases at J, with 21 bases between the two ends. Per the germline V gene, CDR1 is MDHEN and CDR2 is SYDVKM.

This clone appeared a single time. The chain combines TRBV7-2 with TRBJ2-7; D remains ambiguous. The germline V gene has CDR1 SGHTA and CDR2 FQGNSA. The CDR3 spans 15 residues. Between the trimmed V and J ends, which lost 5 bases and 3 bases, there was a span of 17 bases. CDR3 amino acids: CASSHPPADNYEQYF. In DNA form, the CDR3 reads TGTGCCAGCAGCCACCCCCCAGCAGACAACTACGAGCAGTACTTC.

The rearrangement uses TRBV3-1 (or the pseudogene TRBV3-2) and TRBJ1-2; 7 positions agree with TRBD1. This CDR3 contains 13 residues. V trimming: 4 bases; J trimming: 8 bases; junction bases outside the gene matches: 7. From germline, CDR1 is LGHDT and CDR2 YNNKEL (reference sequence). As DNA, the CDR3 is TGTGCCAGCAGCCCCGACAGGGTAAGAGGCTACACCTTC. It codes for CASSPDRVRGYTF.